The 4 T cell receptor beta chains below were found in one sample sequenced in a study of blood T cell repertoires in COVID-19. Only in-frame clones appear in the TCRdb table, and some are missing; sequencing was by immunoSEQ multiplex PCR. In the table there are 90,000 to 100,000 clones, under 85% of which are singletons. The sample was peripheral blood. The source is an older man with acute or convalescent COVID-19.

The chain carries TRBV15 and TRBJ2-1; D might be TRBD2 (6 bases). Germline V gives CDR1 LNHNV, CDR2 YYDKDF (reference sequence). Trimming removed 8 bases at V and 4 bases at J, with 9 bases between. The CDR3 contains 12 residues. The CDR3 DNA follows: TGTGCCACCGGTAGCGGATACAATGAGCAGTTCTTC. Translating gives CATGSGYNEQFF.

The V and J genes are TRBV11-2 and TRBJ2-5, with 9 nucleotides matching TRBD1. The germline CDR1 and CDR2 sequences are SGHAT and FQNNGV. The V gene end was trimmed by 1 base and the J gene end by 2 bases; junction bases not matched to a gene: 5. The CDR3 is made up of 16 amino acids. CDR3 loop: CASSLAPTGGQETQYF. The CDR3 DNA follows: TGTGCCAGCAGCTTAGCACCGACAGGGGGGCAAGAGACCCAGTACTTC.

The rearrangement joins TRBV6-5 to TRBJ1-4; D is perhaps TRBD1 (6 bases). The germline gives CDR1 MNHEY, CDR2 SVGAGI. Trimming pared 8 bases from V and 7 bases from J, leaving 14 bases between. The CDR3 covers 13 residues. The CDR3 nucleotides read TGTGCCAGCTCCGTCCGGGGGGCTGAAAAACTGTTTTTT. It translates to CASSVRGAEKLFF.

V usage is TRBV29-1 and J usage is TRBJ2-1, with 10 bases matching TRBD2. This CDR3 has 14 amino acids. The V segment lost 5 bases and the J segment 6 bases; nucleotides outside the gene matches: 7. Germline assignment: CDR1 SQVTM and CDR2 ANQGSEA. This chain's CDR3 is CSVLAGGARNEQFF. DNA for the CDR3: TGCAGCGTTTTAGCGGGAGGAGCGCGCAATGAGCAGTTCTTC.